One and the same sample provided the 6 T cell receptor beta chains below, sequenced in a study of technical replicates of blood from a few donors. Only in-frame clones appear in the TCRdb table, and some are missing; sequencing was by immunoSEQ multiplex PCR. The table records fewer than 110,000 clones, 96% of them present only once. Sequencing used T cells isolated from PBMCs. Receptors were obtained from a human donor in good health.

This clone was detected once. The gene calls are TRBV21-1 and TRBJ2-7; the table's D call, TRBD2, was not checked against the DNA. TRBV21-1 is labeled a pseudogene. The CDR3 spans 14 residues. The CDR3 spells CASDRDYPPYEQYF. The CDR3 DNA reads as TGTGCCAGCGACCGGGACTATCCTCCCTACGAGCAGTACTTC.

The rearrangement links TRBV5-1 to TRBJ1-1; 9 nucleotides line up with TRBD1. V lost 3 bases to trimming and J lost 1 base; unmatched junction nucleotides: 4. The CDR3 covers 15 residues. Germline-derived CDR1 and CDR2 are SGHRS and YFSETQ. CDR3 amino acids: CASSSGDRENTEAFF. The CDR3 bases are TGCGCCAGCAGCTCAGGGGACAGGGAGAACACTGAAGCTTTCTTT.

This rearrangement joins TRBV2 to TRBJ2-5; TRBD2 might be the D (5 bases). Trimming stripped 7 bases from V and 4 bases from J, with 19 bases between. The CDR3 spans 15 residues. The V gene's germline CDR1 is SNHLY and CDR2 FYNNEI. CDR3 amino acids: CASTEGTTYVETQYF. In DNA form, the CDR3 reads TGTGCCAGCACCGAGGGTACTACCTACGTAGAGACCCAGTACTTC.

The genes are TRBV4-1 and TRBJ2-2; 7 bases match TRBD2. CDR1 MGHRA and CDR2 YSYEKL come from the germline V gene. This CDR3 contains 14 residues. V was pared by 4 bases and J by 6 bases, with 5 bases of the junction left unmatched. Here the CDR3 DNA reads TGCGCCAGCAGCCTTCCTGGGGGGGCCGGGGAGCTGTTTTTT. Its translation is CASSLPGGAGELFF.

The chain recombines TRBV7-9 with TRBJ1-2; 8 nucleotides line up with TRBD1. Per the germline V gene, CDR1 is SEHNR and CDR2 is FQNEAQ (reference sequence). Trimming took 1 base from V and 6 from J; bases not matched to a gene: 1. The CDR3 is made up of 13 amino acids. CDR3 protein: CASSLGQGNGYTF. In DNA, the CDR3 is TGTGCCAGCAGCTTAGGACAGGGGAATGGCTACACCTTC.

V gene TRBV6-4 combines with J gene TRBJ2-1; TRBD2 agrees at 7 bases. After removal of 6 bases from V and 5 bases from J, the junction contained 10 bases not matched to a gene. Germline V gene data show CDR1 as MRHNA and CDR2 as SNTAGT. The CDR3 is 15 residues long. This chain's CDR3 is CASRETSAGNNEQFF. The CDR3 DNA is TGTGCCAGCAGAGAAACTAGCGCGGGCAACAATGAGCAGTTCTTC.